This passage covers 25 T cell receptor beta chains from one sample sequenced in a study of blood T cell repertoires in COVID-19. Measured with immunoSEQ multiplex PCR; TCRdb has only the in-frame clones, and not every one. The profile shows about 140,000 clones, about 87% of them singletons. The sample was peripheral blood. The receptors were sampled from a human donor in a cohort sampled during active COVID-19.

There are a few counts of this clone. The chain uses TRBV15 and TRBJ2-6; 11 bases are shared with TRBD1. The CDR3 is 19 amino acids. CDR1 is LNHNV, CDR2 YYDKDF, per germline (reference sequence). Trimming at V came to 1 base and at J to 1 base, leaving 6 bases not matched to a gene. In DNA, the CDR3 is TGTGCCACCAGCAGAGTAGGGGACAGGGGGTTTTCTGGGGCCAACGTCCTGACTTTC. As protein: CATSRVGDRGFSGANVLTF. Variable domain in full (rest from reference TRBV15 and TRBJ2-6): DAMVIQNPRYQVTQFGKPVTLSCSQTLNHNVMYWYQQKSSQAPKLLFHYYDKDFNNEADTPDNFQSRRPNTSFCFLDIRSPGLGDTAMYLCATSRVGDRGFSGANVLTFGAGSRLTVL.

The rearrangement joins TRBV27 to TRBJ2-5, with D perhaps matching TRBD1 (5 bases). This CDR3 comprises 13 residues. CDR1 MNHEY and CDR2 SMNVEV come from the germline V gene (reference sequence). V was trimmed by 3 bases and J by 2 bases, leaving 7 bases between them. The CDR3 nucleotides read TGTGCCAGCAGTTTCTCAGGGCAAGAGACCCAGTACTTC. Protein: CASSFSGQETQYF.

The gene calls are TRBV3-1 (or the pseudogene TRBV3-2) and TRBJ2-7; 8 nucleotides align to TRBD1. Germline CDR1 and CDR2: LGHDT and YNNKEL (reference sequence). This CDR3 region has 15 residues. The junction had 12 bases not matched to a gene; V was cut back by 4 bases and J by 7 bases. This chain's CDR3 is CASSRGTGAVEEQYF. Here the CDR3 DNA reads TGTGCCAGCAGCCGAGGGACAGGTGCCGTGGAGGAGCAGTACTTC.

The DNA of the CDR3 is TGTGCCAGCAGCCCCATTAGCGGGAGTCTACAAGAGACCCAGTACTTC. Protein product: CASSPISGSLQETQYF. The chain carries TRBV7-3 and TRBJ2-5, with 9 nucleotides matching TRBD2. Germline CDR1 reads SGHTA; CDR2 reads FQGTGA. The CDR3 has 16 residues. Trimming took 5 bases from V and 2 from J; bases not matched to a gene: 9.

The V call is TRBV3-1 (or the pseudogene TRBV3-2), the J call TRBJ1-6; 9 positions match TRBD1. J gave up 4 bases and V 4 bases, and 2 bases lay outside the gene matches. The germline gives CDR1 LGHDT, CDR2 YNNKEL (reference sequence). The CDR3 is 15 amino acids. The DNA of the CDR3 is TGTGCCAGCAGCCCGGGACAGGGTTATAATTCACCCCTCCACTTT. This translates into CASSPGQGYNSPLHF.

This rearrangement joins TRBV5-6 to TRBJ1-1; D might be TRBD1 (6 bases). CDR1 is SGHDT, CDR2 YYEEEE, per germline. V lost 5 bases and J 4 bases, leaving 18 bases between the germline ends. CDR3 size: 15 residues. CDR3 sequence reads: CASRVTREGGTEAFF. The CDR3 DNA reads as TGTGCCAGCAGGGTAACGAGGGAAGGGGGCACTGAAGCTTTCTTT.

This clone showed up just a few times. The gene calls are TRBV19 and TRBJ1-6; unclear D gene. This CDR3 comprises 13 residues. The V end was cut by 9 bases, the J end by 7 bases, with 13 bases between. Germline CDR1 reads LNHDA; CDR2 reads SQIVND (reference sequence). The CDR3 sequence is CASLPGFNSPLHF. The DNA of the CDR3 is TGTGCCAGCCTCCCCGGGTTCAATTCACCCCTCCACTTT.

This rearrangement joins TRBV5-1 to TRBJ2-1; 7 nucleotides align to TRBD2. CDR3 length equals 16 residues. The V gene's germline CDR1 is SGHRS and CDR2 YFSETQ. The ends lost 0 bases at V and 4 bases at J; junction bases unmatched: 7. The CDR3 coding sequence is TGCGCCAGCAGCTTGGAGCGGGACCCTCGGTACAATGAGCAGTTCTTC. Amino acids: CASSLERDPRYNEQFF.

The rearrangement uses TRBV7-8 and TRBJ2-2; a possible D gene is TRBD1 (6 bases). Trimming stripped 1 base from V and 1 base from J, with 7 bases between. The V gene's germline CDR1 is SGHVS and CDR2 FQNEAQ. CDR3 length equals 15 residues. As DNA, the CDR3 is TGTGCCAGCAGCTTAGGGACAGTGAACACCGGGGAGCTGTTTTTT. Residues: CASSLGTVNTGELFF.

V and J are TRBV6-5 and TRBJ2-4, with no clear D. The CDR3 consists of 13 residues. Trimming left V 7 bases short and J 3 bases short, with 10 bases between. Looked up from germline, CDR1 is MNHEY and CDR2 is SVGAGI. The CDR3 reads CASIERGKNIQYF. The CDR3 DNA follows: TGTGCCAGCATAGAGCGCGGCAAAAACATTCAGTACTTC.

The rearrangement links TRBV5-1 to TRBJ2-7; TRBD1 aligns across 9 bases. CDR1 and CDR2 (germline): SGHRS, YFSETQ. V shed 4 bases and J 7 bases; nucleotides not matched to a gene: 9. There are 14 residues in the CDR3. CDR3: CASSPGQGSGEQYF. CDR3 DNA sequence: TGCGCCAGCAGCCCGGGACAGGGATCTGGAGAGCAGTACTTC.

The chain employs TRBV14 and TRBJ1-2, with a possible D match to TRBD1 (6 bases). This CDR3 is built from 13 residues. CDR1 and CDR2 (germline): SGHDN, FVKESK. Trimming removed 4 bases from V and 7 bases from J, with 13 bases in between. The CDR3 is CASSLRDTFGYTF. In nucleotides, the CDR3 is TGTGCCAGCAGCCTTCGGGACACCTTTGGCTACACCTTC.

The chain joins TRBV12-3 or TRBV12-4 to TRBJ2-7, with D uncertain. The CDR3 covers 13 residues. Trimming removed 3 bases from V and 2 bases from J, with 8 bases in between. This CDR3 reads CASSLAQTYEQYF. In DNA form, the CDR3 reads TGTGCCAGCAGTTTGGCACAAACCTACGAGCAGTACTTC.

J is TRBJ2-6 and V is TRBV6-6; D might be TRBD2 (5 bases). The CDR3 length is 15 residues. V was trimmed by 7 bases and J by 3 bases, leaving 13 bases between them. Germline CDR1 is MNHNY and CDR2 is SVGAGI (reference sequence). The CDR3 loop reads CASKKVRGGANVLTF. CDR3 in DNA: TGTGCCAGCAAAAAGGTCCGGGGTGGGGCCAACGTCCTGACTTTC.

This chain links TRBV15 with TRBJ2-5, with D maybe TRBD2 (5 bases). The germline V gene has CDR1 LNHNV and CDR2 YYDKDF (reference sequence). Trimming removed 5 bases at V and 5 bases at J, with 9 bases between. There are 12 residues in the CDR3. The CDR3 nucleotides are TGTGCCACCAGCCCCGGACTTGAGACCCAGTACTTC. Protein sequence: CATSPGLETQYF.

The chain couples TRBV5-4 to TRBJ2-1; TRBD1 matches at 7 bases. V was clipped by 4 bases and J by 4 bases; unmatched bases: 5. This CDR3 has 14 amino acids. Germline assignment: CDR1 SGHNT and CDR2 YYREEE (reference sequence). CDR3 region: CASSPDRYYNEQFF. The CDR3 DNA follows: TGTGCCAGCAGCCCGGACAGGTATTACAATGAGCAGTTCTTC.

This clone was counted only a few times. V and J are TRBV13 and TRBJ1-2, with TRBD1 matching over 8 bases. This CDR3 comprises 13 residues. Germline CDR1 reads PRHDT; CDR2 reads FYEKMQ (reference sequence). Germline trimming cut 6 bases from V and 6 bases from J; bases unmatched to any gene: 6. CDR3 amino acids: CASSGQGGNGYTF. The DNA for the CDR3 is TGTGCCAGCAGTGGACAGGGAGGAAATGGCTACACCTTC.

This clone was counted a few times. The rearrangement joins TRBV27 to TRBJ2-1; 10 bases agree with TRBD1. Germline V lookup: CDR1 MNHEY, CDR2 SMNVEV (reference sequence). Trimming took 2 bases from V and 12 from J; bases not matched to a gene: 13. The CDR3 covers 16 residues. The CDR3 reads CASSLIGTGESRGQFF. CDR3 bases: TGTGCCAGCAGTTTAATAGGGACAGGGGAGTCTCGCGGGCAGTTCTTC.

This chain links TRBV7-7 with TRBJ2-5, with D possibly being TRBD2 (6 bases). This CDR3 comprises 13 residues. CDR1 and CDR2 (germline): SSHAT, FNYEAQ (reference sequence). V lost 3 bases and J 5 bases, leaving 10 bases between the germline ends. CDR3 protein: CASSFGLAETQYF. DNA for the CDR3: TGTGCCAGCAGCTTCGGCCTAGCGGAGACCCAGTACTTC. The variable domain in full, completed from reference TRBV7-7 and TRBJ2-5, reads GAGVSQSPRYKVTKRGQDVTLRCDPISSHATLYWYQQALGQGPEFLTYFNYEAQPDKSGLPSDRFSAERPEGSISTLTIQRTEQRDSAMYRCASSFGLAETQYFGPGTRLLVL.

The V and J genes are TRBV4-2 and TRBJ2-3; TRBD1 matches at 7 bases. CDR3 length equals 15 residues. Germline CDR1 and CDR2: LGHNA and YNFKEQ. V was pared by 0 bases and J by 4 bases, with 4 bases of the junction left unmatched. CDR3 residues: CASSQDIGGADTQYF. CDR3 nucleotide sequence: TGTGCCAGCAGCCAAGATATAGGGGGCGCAGATACGCAGTATTTT.

This sequence joins TRBV18 and TRBJ2-5, with 10 bases aligning to TRBD1. The V gene's germline CDR1 is KGHSH and CDR2 LQKENI. Trimming took 3 bases from V and 3 from J; bases not matched to a gene: 7. The CDR3 has 16 amino acids. CDR3 in amino acids: CASSPSLTGGKETQYF. Written as DNA, the CDR3 is TGTGCCAGCTCACCCTCCTTGACAGGGGGCAAAGAGACCCAGTACTTC.

This chain uses TRBV5-1 with TRBJ1-4, with D unresolved. The germline V gene encodes CDR1 SGHRS and CDR2 YFSETQ. The CDR3 loop spans 14 amino acids. V lost 4 bases and J lost 8, with 15 bases in between. As DNA, the CDR3 is TGCGCCAGCAGCCTACAGACGTCGACAGAAAAACTGTTTTTT. This encodes CASSLQTSTEKLFF.

This clone has only one observation. The chain recombines TRBV5-6 with TRBJ2-1; 9 bases line up with TRBD2. Germline V lookup: CDR1 SGHDT, CDR2 YYEEEE. The CDR3 spans 14 residues. Losses at the gene ends were 0 bases for V and 8 bases for J; bases not matched to a gene: 3. The CDR3 loop reads CASSLGLAGYEQFF. CDR3 sequence (DNA): TGTGCCAGCAGCTTGGGGCTAGCGGGGTATGAGCAGTTCTTC. Full variable domain (remainder filled in from reference TRBV5-6 and TRBJ2-1): DAGVTQSPTHLIKTRGQQVTLRCSPKSGHDTVSWYQQALGQGPQFIFQYYEEEERQRGNFPDRFSGHQFPNYSSELNVNALLLGDSALYLCASSLGLAGYEQFFGPGTRLTVL.

A single count supports this clone. The rearrangement joins TRBV7-6 to TRBJ2-7; possible D gene TRBD1, 7 bases. The CDR3 spans 15 residues. From germline, CDR1 is SGHVS and CDR2 FNYEAQ. Deletions cut 8 bases from V and 7 bases from J, with 24 bases between. The CDR3 DNA follows: TGTGCCAGCGGCGGGGCAGGGGGTGCTTTCGGGGAGCAGTACTTC. This codes for CASGGAGGAFGEQYF.

The rearrangement links TRBV5-6 to TRBJ2-1, with TRBD2 matching 11 bases. Germline V gives CDR1 SGHDT, CDR2 YYEEEE. The CDR3 consists of 18 residues. The J segment lost 0 bases and the V segment lost 3 bases, leaving 8 bases of the junction unmatched. The chain's CDR3 is CASSSLGLAESSYNEQFF. In DNA, the CDR3 is TGTGCCAGCAGCTCCCTGGGACTAGCGGAAAGCTCCTACAATGAGCAGTTCTTC.